The 22 T cell receptor beta chains presented below share a single source sample, sequenced in a study of cytomegalovirus exposure and HLA in healthy donors. Both 60 Vbeta primers and 13 Jbeta primers went into the PCR. Profiling relied on immunoSEQ multiplex PCR, and the TCRdb table lists in-frame clones only, not all of them. The table shows around 100,000 clones, with about 8% occurring only once. The source material was PBMCs. These TCRs come from a man aged 50 or older in good health and CMV-seronegative.

This clone came up a few times. The V and J genes are TRBV28 and TRBJ1-4; 8 bases map to TRBD1. CDR3 size: 15 residues. Germline V gene sequence: CDR1 MDHEN, CDR2 SYDVKM. V trimming: 4 bases; J trimming: 12 bases; junction bases outside the gene matches: 13. CDR3 sequence: CASSSQNRGFEELFF. The CDR3 nucleotides are TGTGCCAGCAGTTCCCAGAACAGGGGGTTTGAGGAACTGTTTTTT. Supplemented by reference TRBV28 and TRBJ1-4, the full variable domain reads DVKVTQSSRYLVKRTGEKVFLECVQDMDHENMFWYRQDPGLGLRLIYFSYDVKMKEKGDIPEGYSVSREKKERFSLILESASTNQTSMYLCASSSQNRGFEELFFGSGTQLSVL.

The chain uses TRBV5-5 and TRBJ2-7; weak D call: TRBD2 (5 bases). There are 14 residues in the CDR3. V was trimmed by 3 bases and J by 3 bases, leaving 13 bases between them. Germline lookup yields CDR1 SGHKS and CDR2 YYEKEE (reference sequence). CDR3 DNA sequence: TGTGCCAGCAGCTCCAGATTCCGGGGCTACGAGCAGTACTTC. As protein: CASSSRFRGYEQYF.

This clone was seen only a few times. The gene calls are TRBV6-6 and TRBJ1-4; TRBD1 agrees at 7 bases. The CDR3 length is 14 residues. The germline gives CDR1 MNHNY, CDR2 SVGAGI (reference sequence). Germline trimming cut 6 bases from V and 5 bases from J; bases unmatched to any gene: 6. The CDR3 here is CASSLGQKNEKLFF. The CDR3 coding sequence is TGTGCCAGCAGCTTGGGACAGAAGAATGAAAAACTGTTTTTT.

The rearrangement links TRBV5-4 to TRBJ1-3; perhaps TRBD1 as D (6 bases). The CDR3 sequence is 15 residues long. Trimming cost V 0 bases and J 0 bases, with 7 bases left between them. Germline V gene sequence: CDR1 SGHNT, CDR2 YYREEE (reference sequence). The CDR3 loop reads CASSLAGHSGNTIYF. The CDR3 DNA follows: TGTGCCAGCAGCTTGGCGGGACACTCTGGAAACACCATATATTTT.

The table lists this clone with a few counts. The chain is built from TRBV18 and TRBJ1-1; D unclear. The germline gives CDR1 KGHSH, CDR2 LQKENI. The CDR3 loop spans 15 amino acids. Trimming stripped 0 bases from V and 1 base from J, with 9 bases between. CDR3 sequence reads: CASSPPGRGNTEAFF. The DNA for the CDR3 is TGTGCCAGCTCACCACCGGGGAGAGGGAACACTGAAGCTTTCTTT.

This clone was detected only a few times. This sequence joins TRBV4-2 and TRBJ2-5; D perhaps matches TRBD1 (7 bases). The CDR3 has 15 residues. The V and J ends lost 3 bases and 3 bases respectively, with 14 bases between them. Germline V gene data show CDR1 as LGHNA and CDR2 as YNFKEQ. The CDR3, as DNA: TGTGCCAGCAGCCACTCCGACAGGGAGGAAGAGACCCAGTACTTC. Encoded protein: CASSHSDREEETQYF.

This clone was observed a handful of times. The chain joins TRBV29-1 to TRBJ2-2, with 9 bases fitting TRBD1. The germline V gene has CDR1 SQVTM and CDR2 ANQGSEA. This CDR3 is built from 16 residues. With 5 bases clipped from V and 5 bases from J, the junction kept 12 bases outside the gene matches. As DNA, the CDR3 is TGCAGCGTTTCCGGGACAGGGAAAATAGGAACCGGGGAGCTGTTTTTT. As protein: CSVSGTGKIGTGELFF.

This clone has more than one count but fewer than ten. Germline is not matched at one junction end, which may reflect a read error. Other DNA sequences in this specimen translate into the identical CDR3. The CDR3 DNA is TGTGCCAGCAGTTTACCCTCGGACAGGGGGTCTAACTATGGCTACACCTTT. This codes for CASSLPSDRGSNYGYTF. This rearrangement joins TRBV28 to TRBJ1-2, with 10 bases identical to TRBD1. CDR3 length: 17 residues. From germline, CDR1 is MDHEN and CDR2 SYDVKM.

The rearrangement links TRBV6-5 to TRBJ2-7, with D possibly being TRBD2 (5 bases). The CDR3 runs 14 residues. The V gene lost 2 bases and the J gene lost 3 bases, with 11 bases spanning the gap. CDR1 and CDR2 from the germline V gene are MNHEY and SVGAGI. The CDR3 loop reads CASSYTYEGYEQYF. CDR3 nucleotides: TGTGCCAGCAGTTACACCTATGAGGGCTACGAGCAGTACTTC.

As regards this clone: This CDR3 is also generated by other DNA sequences in the sample. The chain combines TRBV5-1 with TRBJ2-7; tentatively, D is TRBD2 (6 bases). Deletions cut 4 bases from V and 6 bases from J, with 11 bases between. This CDR3 region has 12 residues. Germline lookup yields CDR1 SGHRS and CDR2 YFSETQ. This CDR3 is CASSPRDSEQYF. Here the CDR3 DNA reads TGCGCCAGCAGCCCCCGGGACTCCGAGCAGTACTTC.

There are a few counts of this clone. This same CDR3 is encoded by further DNA sequences in the sample. J is TRBJ1-1 and V is TRBV18; a possible D gene is TRBD1 (6 bases). Trimming took off 3 bases at V and 6 bases at J, with 17 bases between the two ends. The CDR3 sequence is 15 residues long. Germline CDR1 is KGHSH and CDR2 is LQKENI. The CDR3 sequence: CASSPTGQKGAEAFF. CDR3 coding DNA: TGTGCCAGCTCACCGACGGGACAAAAAGGGGCTGAAGCTTTCTTT. The whole variable domain, filled in from reference TRBV18 and TRBJ1-1, reads NAGVMQNPRHLVRRRGQEARLRCSPMKGHSHVYWYRQLPEEGLKFMVYLQKENIIDESGMPKERFSAEFPKEGPSILRIQQVVRGDSAAYFCASSPTGQKGAEAFFGQGTRLTVV.

This clone was recorded a few times. The chain couples TRBV19 to TRBJ1-5, with 7 nucleotides matching TRBD1. CDR1 is LNHDA and CDR2 is SQIVND in the germline V gene (reference sequence). J gave up 0 bases and V 5 bases, and 1 base lay outside the gene matches. The CDR3 has 14 amino acids. The CDR3 sequence: CASSPGGSNQPQHF. CDR3 DNA sequence: TGTGCCAGTAGTCCAGGGGGTAGCAATCAGCCCCAGCATTTT.

V and J are TRBV7-3 and TRBJ1-1; no firm D call. The germline V gene has CDR1 SGHTA and CDR2 FQGTGA. This CDR3 region has 13 residues. V lost 5 bases and J lost 1, with 8 bases in between. For the CDR3, the DNA is TGTGCCAGCAGCCGCGAGGGGAACACTGAAGCTTTCTTT. Translated: CASSREGNTEAFF.

This clone turned up a few times. The chain joins TRBV29-1 to TRBJ1-1, with D perhaps matching TRBD1 (6 bases). The CDR3 runs to 19 residues. Looked up from germline, CDR1 is SQVTM and CDR2 is ANQGSEA. V lost 6 bases, J lost 2 bases, and 31 bases lay in between. The CDR3 loop reads CSVGGTPAPMRSPNTEAFF. The CDR3 DNA reads TGCAGCGTCGGGGGGACACCTGCCCCCATGAGGTCTCCTAACACTGAAGCTTTCTTT.

The chain carries TRBV6-6 and TRBJ1-4; no reliable D call. The CDR3 contains 13 residues. Germline V lookup: CDR1 MNHNY, CDR2 SVGAGI (reference sequence). Trimming left V 2 bases short and J 8 bases short, with 9 bases between. The CDR3 region is CASSYPQAEKLFF. CDR3 nucleotide sequence: TGTGCCAGCAGTTACCCCCAGGCGGAAAAACTGTTTTTT.

The rearrangement joins TRBV30 to TRBJ2-1, with D perhaps TRBD1 (5 bases). Trimming left V 4 bases short and J 7 bases short, with 17 bases between. The CDR3 covers 14 residues. CDR1 and CDR2 from the germline V gene are GTSNPN and SVGIG (reference sequence). Here the CDR3 reads CAWTDKIAWNEQFF. The CDR3 region has the DNA TGTGCCTGGACGGACAAGATTGCCTGGAATGAGCAGTTCTTC.

The rearrangement links TRBV30 to TRBJ2-7; weak D call: TRBD2 (5 bases). Germline V gives CDR1 GTSNPN, CDR2 SVGIG (reference sequence). The CDR3 consists of 14 residues. Deletions cut 1 base from V and 6 bases from J, with 16 bases between. CDR3 bases: TGTGCCTGGAGTGCAGGAGGAAGTATCGGCGAGCAGTACTTC. It codes for CAWSAGGSIGEQYF.

The V and J genes are TRBV29-1 and TRBJ1-1, with D maybe TRBD1 (6 bases). The CDR3 length is 13 residues. Between the trimmed V and J ends, which lost 5 bases and 5 bases, there was a span of 15 bases. Per germline, CDR1 SQVTM and CDR2 ANQGSEA. The CDR3 bases are TGCAGCGTTTGGGACGGGAGGGGGACTGAAGCTTTCTTT. This translates into CSVWDGRGTEAFF.

This clone was detected only a few times. This rearrangement joins TRBV29-1 to TRBJ2-7; D perhaps matches TRBD1 (5 bases). Trimming cost V 4 bases and J 6 bases, with 19 bases left between them. Germline V CDR1 and CDR2: SQVTM, ANQGSEA. The CDR3 sequence is 14 residues long. Written as DNA, the CDR3 is TGCAGCGTTGTCACTTCAGGGATCGGTCCCGAGCAGTACTTC. This encodes CSVVTSGIGPEQYF.

In its sample, this clone was seen a few times. One end of the junction fails to match germline, which may point to a read error. The genes are TRBV7-7 and TRBJ2-5; D remains unclear. The DNA end is a closer match to TRBJ2-7, so the J assignment may be wrong. Germline CDR1 and CDR2: SSHAT and FNYEAQ (reference sequence). The CDR3 has 13 residues. Here the CDR3 reads CASSLRSDYEQYF. CDR3 DNA: TGTGCTAGCAGCTTAAGGAGTGACTACGAGCAGTACTTC.

The genes are TRBV7-2 and TRBJ2-7, with D unclear. CDR3 length equals 12 residues. Germline CDR1 and CDR2: SGHTA and FQGNSA. V lost 1 base to trimming and J lost 6 bases, with 7 bases between them. The CDR3 loop reads CASSLDPSEQYF. CDR3 DNA sequence: TGTGCCAGCAGCTTAGACCCCAGCGAGCAGTACTTC. The full variable domain, with the rest looked up from reference TRBV7-2 and TRBJ2-7, is GAGVSQSPSNKVTEKGKDVELRCDPISGHTALYWYRQSLGQGLEFLIYFQGNSAPDKSGLPSDRFSAERTGGSVSTLTIQRTQQEDSAVYLCASSLDPSEQYFGPGTRLTVT.

This clone was seen a few times. The V gene is TRBV27, the J gene TRBJ2-1; 7 bases match TRBD1. Germline-derived CDR1 and CDR2 are MNHEY and SMNVEV (reference sequence). This CDR3 has 17 amino acids. Trimming cost V 1 base and J 2 bases; bases outside gene matches: 8. This CDR3 reads CASSLLAGTETYNEQFF. In DNA, the CDR3 is TGTGCCAGCAGTTTATTAGCCGGGACAGAGACCTACAATGAGCAGTTCTTC.